This T cell receptor (beta chain) appears in the sequencing data of a study of CD8 T cells in Susac syndrome. An input of roughly 0.45 to 1 ug of RNA was subjected to reverse transcription using random hexamers. TCRdb reanalysed the immunoSEQ multiplex PCR reads using MiXCR and keeps one entry per CDR3 protein. The top ten clones hold roughly 0.11% of a sample with hundreds of thousands of distinct CDR3 sequences, approximately 89% of them seen once. The V end lost 6 bases, the J end lost 0 bases, and 15 bases lay between the germline ends. The CDR3 has 15 amino acids. Germline assignment: CDR1 MNHEY and CDR2 SVGEGT. In blood CD8+ and CD4+ T cells, TCR beta underwent sequencing. Bulk CD8+ and CD4+ cells came from magnetic negative isolation; CD8+ TEMRA by FACS. This clonotype appeared once.

Sequencing input: CD8+ T cells from PBMCs. The chain recombines TRBV6-2 or TRBV6-3 with TRBJ2-7; D gene ambiguous. This receptor was obtained from a human donor with multiple sclerosis. The CDR3 reads CASRPLFTSSYEQYF. As DNA, the CDR3 is TGTGCCAGCAGGCCCCTTTTCACAAGCTCCTACGAGCAGTACTTC.